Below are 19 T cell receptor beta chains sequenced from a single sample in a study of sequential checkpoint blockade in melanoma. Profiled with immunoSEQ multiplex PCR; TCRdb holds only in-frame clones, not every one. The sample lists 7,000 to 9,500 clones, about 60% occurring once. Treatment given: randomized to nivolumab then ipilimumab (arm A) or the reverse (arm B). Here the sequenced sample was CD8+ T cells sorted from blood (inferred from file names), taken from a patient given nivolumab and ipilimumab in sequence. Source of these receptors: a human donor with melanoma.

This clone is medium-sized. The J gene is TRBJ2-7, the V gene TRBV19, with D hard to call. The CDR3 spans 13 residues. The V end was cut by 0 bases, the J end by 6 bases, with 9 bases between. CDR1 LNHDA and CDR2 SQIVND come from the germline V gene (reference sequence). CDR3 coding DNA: TGTGCCAGTAGTATAGATCTTTTCTCCGAGCAGTACTTC. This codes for CASSIDLFSEQYF. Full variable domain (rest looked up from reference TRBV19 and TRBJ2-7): DGGITQSPKYLFRKEGQNVTLSCEQNLNHDAMYWYRQDPGQGLRLIYYSQIVNDFQKGDIAEGYSVSREKKESFPLTVTSAQKNPTAFYLCASSIDLFSEQYFGPGTRLTVT.

The CDR3 protein is CASRRGLAGVSYNEQFF. The CDR3 bases are TGTGCCAGCAGACGAGGACTAGCGGGAGTCTCCTACAATGAGCAGTTCTTC. This chain links TRBV27 with TRBJ2-1; 13 bases are shared with TRBD2. The V segment lost 6 bases and the J segment 0 bases; nucleotides outside the gene matches: 5. Germline V lookup: CDR1 MNHEY, CDR2 SMNVEV (reference sequence). The CDR3 contains 17 residues.

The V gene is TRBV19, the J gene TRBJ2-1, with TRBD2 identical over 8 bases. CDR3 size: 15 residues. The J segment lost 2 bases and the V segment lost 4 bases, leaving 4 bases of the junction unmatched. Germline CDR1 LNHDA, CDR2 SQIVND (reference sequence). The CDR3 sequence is CASSTTSGAYNEQFF. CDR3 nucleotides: TGTGCCAGTAGTACCACTAGCGGAGCCTACAATGAGCAGTTCTTC.

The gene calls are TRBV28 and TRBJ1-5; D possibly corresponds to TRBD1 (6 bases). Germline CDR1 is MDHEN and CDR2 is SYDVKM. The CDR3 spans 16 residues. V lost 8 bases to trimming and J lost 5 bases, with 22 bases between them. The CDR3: CASPQSPHRADQPQHF. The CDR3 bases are TGTGCCAGCCCTCAAAGTCCCCACAGGGCCGATCAGCCCCAGCATTTT.

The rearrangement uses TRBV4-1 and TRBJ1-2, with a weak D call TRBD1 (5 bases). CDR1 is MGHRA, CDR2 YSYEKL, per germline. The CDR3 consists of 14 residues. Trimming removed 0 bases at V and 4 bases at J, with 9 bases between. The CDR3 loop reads CASSQDRGGYGYTF. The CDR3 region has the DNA TGCGCCAGCAGCCAAGATAGGGGCGGCTATGGCTACACCTTC.

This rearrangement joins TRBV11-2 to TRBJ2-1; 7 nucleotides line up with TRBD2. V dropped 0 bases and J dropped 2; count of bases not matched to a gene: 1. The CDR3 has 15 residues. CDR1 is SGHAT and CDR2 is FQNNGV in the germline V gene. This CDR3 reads CASSLDAGAYNEQFF. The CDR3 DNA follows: TGTGCCAGCAGCTTAGACGCGGGAGCCTACAATGAGCAGTTCTTC.

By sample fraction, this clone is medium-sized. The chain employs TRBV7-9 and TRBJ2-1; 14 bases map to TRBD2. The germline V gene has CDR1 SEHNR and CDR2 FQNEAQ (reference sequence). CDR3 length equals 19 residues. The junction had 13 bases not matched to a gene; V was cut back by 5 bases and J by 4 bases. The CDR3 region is CASSPPPGTSGSRYNEQFF. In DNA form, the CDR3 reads TGTGCCAGCAGCCCCCCGCCCGGGACTAGCGGGAGTAGGTACAATGAGCAGTTCTTC.

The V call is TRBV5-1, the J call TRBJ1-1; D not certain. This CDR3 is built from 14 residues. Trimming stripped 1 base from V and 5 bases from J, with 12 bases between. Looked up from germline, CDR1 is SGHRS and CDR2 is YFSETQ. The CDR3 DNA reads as TGCGCCAGCAGCTTGAGTGTAACCGGGACTGAAGCTTTCTTT. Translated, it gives CASSLSVTGTEAFF.

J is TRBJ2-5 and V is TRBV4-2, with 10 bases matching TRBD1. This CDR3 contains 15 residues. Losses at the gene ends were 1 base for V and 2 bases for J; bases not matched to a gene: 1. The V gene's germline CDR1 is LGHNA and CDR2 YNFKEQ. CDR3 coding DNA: TGTGCCAGCAGCCAAGGGGGACAGGGGCAAGAGACCCAGTACTTC. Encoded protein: CASSQGGQGQETQYF.

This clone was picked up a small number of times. The CDR3: CASRKTVAGNTIYF. CDR3 nucleotides: TGTGCCAGCAGAAAGACAGTGGCTGGAAACACCATATATTTT. This chain joins TRBV7-2 and TRBJ1-3, with D maybe TRBD1 (5 bases). CDR3 length: 14 amino acids. V dropped 6 bases and J dropped 2 bases, with 11 bases sitting between them. CDR1 is SGHTA, CDR2 FQGNSA, per germline. Combining the CDR3 with reference TRBV7-2 and TRBJ1-3 gives the whole variable domain GAGVSQSPSNKVTEKGKDVELRCDPISGHTALYWYRQSLGQGLEFLIYFQGNSAPDKSGLPSDRFSAERTGGSVSTLTIQRTQQEDSAVYLCASRKTVAGNTIYFGEGSWLTVV.

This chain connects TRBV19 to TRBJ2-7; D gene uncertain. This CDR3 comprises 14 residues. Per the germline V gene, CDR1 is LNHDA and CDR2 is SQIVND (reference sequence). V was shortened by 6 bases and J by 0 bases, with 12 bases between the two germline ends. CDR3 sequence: CASRMRFYSYEQYF. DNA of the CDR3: TGTGCCAGTAGAATGAGGTTTTACTCCTACGAGCAGTACTTC.

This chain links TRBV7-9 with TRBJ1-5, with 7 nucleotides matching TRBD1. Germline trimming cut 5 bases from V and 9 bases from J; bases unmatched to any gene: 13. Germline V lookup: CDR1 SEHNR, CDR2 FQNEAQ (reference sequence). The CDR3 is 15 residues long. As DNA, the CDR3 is TGTGCCAGCAGCAGAGATAGGGACAGTGGGTGGCCCCAGCATTTT. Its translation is CASSRDRDSGWPQHF.

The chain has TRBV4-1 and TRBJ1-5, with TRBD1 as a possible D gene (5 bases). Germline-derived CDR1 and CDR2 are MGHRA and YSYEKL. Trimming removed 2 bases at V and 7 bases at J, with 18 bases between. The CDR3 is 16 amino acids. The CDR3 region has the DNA TGCGCCAGCAGCCAACTCCAGGGAGGTGGGGGGCAGCCCCAGCATTTT. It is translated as CASSQLQGGGGQPQHF.

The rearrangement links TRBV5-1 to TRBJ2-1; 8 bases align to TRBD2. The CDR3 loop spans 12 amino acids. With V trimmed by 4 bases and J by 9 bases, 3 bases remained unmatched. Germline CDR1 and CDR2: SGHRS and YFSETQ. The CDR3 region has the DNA TGCGCCAGCAGCCTAGCGGGCGGTGAGCAGTTCTTC. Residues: CASSLAGGEQFF. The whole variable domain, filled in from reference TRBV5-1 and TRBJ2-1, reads KAGVTQTPRYLIKTRGQQVTLSCSPISGHRSVSWYQQTPGQGLQFLFEYFSETQRNKGNFPGRFSGRQFSNSRSEMNVSTLELGDSALYLCASSLAGGEQFFGPGTRLTVL.

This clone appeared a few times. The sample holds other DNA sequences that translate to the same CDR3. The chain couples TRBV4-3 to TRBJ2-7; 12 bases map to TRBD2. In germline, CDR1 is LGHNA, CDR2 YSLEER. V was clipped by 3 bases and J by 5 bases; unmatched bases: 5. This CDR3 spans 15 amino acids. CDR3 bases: TGCGCCAGCAGCCAGGCCCTAGCGGGAGGGGACGAGCAGTACTTC. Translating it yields CASSQALAGGDEQYF.

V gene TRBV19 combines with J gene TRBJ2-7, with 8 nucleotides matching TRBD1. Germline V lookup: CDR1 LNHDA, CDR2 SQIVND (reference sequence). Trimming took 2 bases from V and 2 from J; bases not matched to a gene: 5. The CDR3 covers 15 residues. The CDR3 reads CASSIFGQGPYEQYF. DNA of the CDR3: TGTGCCAGTAGTATATTCGGACAGGGCCCCTACGAGCAGTACTTC.

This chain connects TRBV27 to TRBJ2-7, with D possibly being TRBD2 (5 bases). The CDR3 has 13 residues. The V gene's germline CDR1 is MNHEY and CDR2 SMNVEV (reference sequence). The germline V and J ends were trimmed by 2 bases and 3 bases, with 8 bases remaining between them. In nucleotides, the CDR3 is TGTGCCAGCAGTTTAGCTCGGGGCTACGAGCAGTACTTC. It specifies CASSLARGYEQYF.

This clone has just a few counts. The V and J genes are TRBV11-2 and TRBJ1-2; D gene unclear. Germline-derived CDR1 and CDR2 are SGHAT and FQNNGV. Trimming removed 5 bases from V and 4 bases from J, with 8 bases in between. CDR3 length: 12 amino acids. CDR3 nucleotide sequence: TGTGCCAGCAGCAGGGAGGGCTATGGCTACACCTTC. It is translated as CASSREGYGYTF. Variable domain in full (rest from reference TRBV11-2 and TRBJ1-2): EAGVAQSPRYKIIEKRQSVAFWCNPISGHATLYWYQQILGQGPKLLIQFQNNGVVDDSQLPKDRFSAERLKGVDSTLKIQPAKLEDSAVYLCASSREGYGYTFGSGTRLTVV.

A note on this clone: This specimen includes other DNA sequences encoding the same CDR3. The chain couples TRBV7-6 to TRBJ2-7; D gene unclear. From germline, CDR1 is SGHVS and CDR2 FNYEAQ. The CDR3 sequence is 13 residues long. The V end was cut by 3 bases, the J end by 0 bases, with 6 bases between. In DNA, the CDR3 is TGTGCCAGCAGCTTTGCCGGCTCCTACGAGCAGTACTTC. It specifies CASSFAGSYEQYF.